This T cell receptor (beta chain) was sequenced for a study of tumor-infiltrating lymphocytes in primary liver carcinoma. The authors made TCR beta cDNA from approximately 490 ng total RNA with a constant-region primer. TCR beta libraries came from three nested multiplex PCR rounds using slightly modified ARM-PCR. Running roughly 10 cycles apiece, the first two PCR rounds relied on TRBV1-TRBV30 forward primers together with a C-beta reverse primer. TCRdb recomputed calls from the multiplex PCR reads with MiXCR, one row per CDR3 protein. The table shows 300,000 to 400,000 distinct CDR3 sequences, with 65% occurring only once. The CDR3 is made up of 17 amino acids. Looked up from germline, CDR1 is MRHNA and CDR2 is SNTAGT. Unsorted whole blood supplied the RNA, and germline DNA was extracted too.

Sequencing used peripheral blood. This chain links TRBV6-4 with TRBJ1-4; TRBD1 matches at 11 bases. The sequence derives from a man in his forties with primary liver carcinoma and hepatitis B virus infection. The CDR3 protein is CARLGSGTGGIVEKLFF. Here the CDR3 DNA reads TGTGCGAGACTCGGATCCGGGACAGGGGGAATAGTTGAAAAACTGTTTTTT.